Sequencing of this TCR beta chain was carried out in a study of vaccination and CD4 T cells after COVID-19. Treatment described: approximately nine-day PBMC culture with coronavirus spike peptide pools or control peptides (ViraFEST assay). Looked up from germline, CDR1 is MGHRA and CDR2 is YSYEKL. With 0 bases removed from V and 8 bases from J, the gap between germline ends came to 16 bases. The CDR3 loop spans 15 amino acids. Cultured CD4+ T cells had their DNA profiled by the Oncomine TCR Beta short-read assay. TCRdb reprocessed the PCR reads via MiXCR and lists one record per CDR3 protein. The top ten clones hold over 4.5% of a sample with tens of thousands of distinct CDR3 sequences, roughly 64% of them seen once. General observations from the study: In convalescent patients, 304 of 307 vaccine-specific clones were mono-reactive for SARS-CoV-2 spike.

Turning to this clonotype: Its matching antigen is unknown.

The TCR sequence derives from a human donor who had recovered from COVID-19. J is TRBJ1-2 and V is TRBV4-1; no clear D. Input material: CD4+ T cells from blood, cultured in vitro. The CDR3 is CASSQDMAALRGYTF. CDR3 coding DNA: TGCGCCAGCAGCCAAGATATGGCAGCCCTTAGGGGCTACACCTTC.